This T cell receptor beta chain was obtained from a study of cytomegalovirus exposure and HLA in healthy donors. Whole-study findings and limits: A few CMV-associated chains were confirmed in vitro to be specific for CMV antigens. With high specificity and sensitivity, the classifier reportedly diagnosed cytomegalovirus status.

With respect to this clone: The antigen remains undetermined.

Generated by immunoSEQ multiplex PCR, the TCRdb table keeps only in-frame clones and is missing some. The sample has 160,000 or so clones, approximately 90% seen once. CDR3 size: 15 residues. CDR1 and CDR2 (germline): LNHNV, YYDKDF (reference sequence). The V and J ends lost 0 bases and 4 bases respectively, with 9 bases between them. This TCR was sampled from a man between 18 and 29 years old in good health and CMV-seronegative. The chain has TRBV15 and TRBJ1-4, with a tentative D call TRBD1 (5 bases). The sample comprised PBMCs. The CDR3 region is CATSRDPGDNEKLFF. For the CDR3, the DNA is TGTGCCACCAGCAGAGATCCGGGGGATAATGAAAAACTGTTTTTT.